The text below deals with one TCR beta chain. In the original processing: Reference gene primer amplification gave nucleated cell count estimates. TCRdb keeps only in-frame clones here, not all; method: immunoSEQ multiplex PCR. D and trimming were read from the DNA, whereas the V and J calls and clone size are those reported in that table. This table has 200,000 to 300,000 clones, 70% to 90% appearing once. Seattle's enrolled individuals joined amid active infection and were then monitored longitudinally. These data are taken from a study of blood T cell repertoires in COVID-19. Across the study: The samples span acute and convalescent COVID-19 from the United States, Italy and Spain. Sample material is recorded as cDNA or gDNA derived from T cells, B-cell-depleted T cells, or PBMCs.

This CDR3 has 15 amino acids. Trimming took off 1 base at V and 2 bases at J, with 12 bases between the two ends. From germline, CDR1 is GTSNPN and CDR2 SVGIG (reference sequence). This clonotype was sampled from a man aged 50-60 years with COVID-19, enrolled during active disease. The V call is TRBV30, the J call TRBJ2-1, with D possibly matching TRBD1 (6 bases). Sequencing was carried out using peripheral blood. The CDR3 bases are TGTGCCTGGAGTGGGACAGAAGGGGCCTACAATGAGCAGTTCTTC. Protein product: CAWSGTEGAYNEQFF.